The TCR beta chain described here comes from a study of T cells in localized non-small cell lung cancer (dated by TCRdb to 2020 to 2021). About the study as a whole: T cell repertoires of 200 to 250 early-stage NSCLC patients were analyzed, with tumors being compared against uninvolved tumor-adjacent lungs. Of the NSCLC patients, 120 to 150 were male and roughly 100 were female, and the mean age was around 66 years. The cohort was made up of around 250 treatment-naive NSCLC patients whose localized lung tumors had been resected. The investigation overall reported the following: Since the design was exploratory, TCR variables were selected using unadjusted p-values with no false-discovery rate correction. Higher T cell density in blood was associated with longer overall survival, whereas higher clonality in adjacent lung was associated with shorter survival. The highest T cell clonality was observed in uninvolved tumor-adjacent lung, where clonality exceeded that of tumor, suggesting that antigenic responses were more focused in uninvolved tumor-adjacent lung. A median of approximately 57 of the top 100 tumor clones were detected in paired uninvolved adjacent lung, and under 30 of these tumor clones were also found among the top 100 clones of the paired uninvolved adjacent lung. Multi-region tumor sequencing was not performed, so intratumor heterogeneity could not be excluded.

Concerning this clone: This receptor's antigen is unknown. No qualities accompany the bases; no much larger clone lies one base away.

Two independent pathologists confirmed that the uninvolved adjacent lung, which was taken at least 2 cm from the tumor margin, was free of atypia. At diagnosis, tumor, uninvolved tumor-adjacent lung and peripheral blood were collected and then preserved as a mix of FFPE and fresh-frozen material. Reading the germline V gene (reference sequence) gives CDR1 LNHDA and CDR2 SQIVND. The CDR3 spans 15 residues, from the cysteine through the phenylalanine. CDR3 DNA only is kept here, 45 bases in frame from base 1. V is trimmed back by 5 bases and J by 10 bases, and the junction contains 13 bases that no gene match accounts for. TCR beta CDR3 regions were sequenced from DNA using the immunoSEQ Assay. Per the authors' processing: T cell density was computed as TCR beta template counts normalized to usable DNA estimated by amplifying housekeeping genes. The preseqR package was used to estimate richness by extrapolating to 400,000 templates for PBMC samples and to 120,000 templates for tissue samples. Clonality was taken to be one minus Pielou's evenness. Tissue-enriched TCRs were identified by differential abundance testing using productive amino-acid clonotypes, minimum total count 5 and alpha 0.1. Repertoire overlap between compartments was quantified with the Jaccard Index and Morisita Overlap Index. GLIPH clustered TCR beta CDR3s with public tetramer-defined viral CDR3s; viral motifs required at least three viral sequences plus V-gene enrichment. TCRdb took over this immuneACCESS table, retaining in-frame rearrangements with V and J assigned. Such tables are incomplete; in checked studies, under half of the missing clones stem from an unresolved V gene, and the remainder is unexplained. For V, J and clone size, that table is used; D and trimming come from the DNA. For this sample the table gives approximately 1,500 clones, of which 20% to 25% were detected only once. 9.5% to 15% of the sample comes from the top ten.

The source of this sequence is a male donor older than 55 with stage I lung adenocarcinoma. Here the chain combines TRBV19 and TRBJ1-4; the central 7 bases match TRBD1. This sample comprised normal lung tissue next to the tumor, obtained before any cancer treatment. The DNA reads TGTGCCAGTAGTGCGACTACAGGGGTTCTCGGAAAACTGTTTTTT. This yields the protein CASSATTGVLGKLFF.